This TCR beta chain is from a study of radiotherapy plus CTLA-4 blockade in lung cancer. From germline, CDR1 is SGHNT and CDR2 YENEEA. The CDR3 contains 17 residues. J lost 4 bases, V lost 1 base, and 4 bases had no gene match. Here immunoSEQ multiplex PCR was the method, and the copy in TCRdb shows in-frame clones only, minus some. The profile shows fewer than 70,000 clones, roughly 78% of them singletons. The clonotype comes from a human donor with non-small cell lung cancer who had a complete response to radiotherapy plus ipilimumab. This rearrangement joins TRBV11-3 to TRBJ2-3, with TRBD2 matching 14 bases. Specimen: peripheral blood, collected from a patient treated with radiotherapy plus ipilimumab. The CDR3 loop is CASSLGQTSGGADTQYF. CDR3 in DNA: TGTGCCAGCAGCTTAGGCCAGACTAGCGGGGGGGCAGATACGCAGTATTTT.